The source of this TCR beta chain is a study of shared clonotypes between healthy human individuals. Some clones are missing from TCRdb's copy, which holds only in-frame ones; the method was immunoSEQ multiplex PCR. This sample carries hundreds of thousands of clones, approximately 79% of them seen once, and the ten largest clones take approximately 1.6%. This CDR3 contains 13 residues. CDR1 MNHEY and CDR2 SVGAGI come from the germline V gene. Between the trimmed V and J ends, which lost 0 bases and 7 bases, there was a span of 7 bases. The sample comprised memory CD4+ T cells sorted from blood. As to subset: CD45RA-negative fraction. The chain has TRBV6-5 and TRBJ1-5; D uncertain. This TCR was sampled from a woman aged 25-40 years in good health. DNA for the CDR3: TGTGCCAGCAGTTACTCCGGTCACCAGCCCCAGCATTTT. This encodes CASSYSGHQPQHF.